The clone carrying this T cell receptor (beta chain) was counted only a few times. Its antigen is still unknown. This specimen comes from a study of cytomegalovirus exposure and HLA in healthy donors. General study points: Per a later analysis, roughly 17,000 TCR beta sequences showed association with HLA alleles at 0.05 false discovery rate.

With 60 Vbeta and 13 Jbeta primers, the PCR was carried out. Repertoires were generated with immunoSEQ multiplex PCR, while TCRdb's copy carries only in-frame clones and drops some. The sample has 140,000 to 150,000 clones; roughly 82% are singletons. This CDR3 comprises 18 residues. Trimming stripped 5 bases from V and 4 bases from J, with 24 bases between. Germline assignment: CDR1 SEHNR and CDR2 FQNEAQ (reference sequence). Unrecorded immune exposures were likely, despite nominal health at sampling. The sequence came from a man aged 25-45 years in good health and CMV-seronegative. Sequencing used PBMCs. The chain recombines TRBV7-9 with TRBJ2-1; D possibly corresponds to TRBD2 (7 bases). The chain's CDR3 is CASSRVPGNGGPYNEQFF. CDR3 nucleotide sequence: TGTGCCAGCAGCCGAGTCCCAGGGAACGGGGGGCCTTACAATGAGCAGTTCTTC.